A selection of T cell receptor beta chains follows, all from one sample in a study of beta chain features in type 1 diabetes. Profiled with immunoSEQ multiplex PCR; TCRdb holds only in-frame clones, not every one. The sample lists roughly 380,000 clones, about 19% occurring once. Sequencing used naive CD4+ T cells from blood. The receptors originated from a woman aged 18-30 years in good health. Both conserved end residues are part of each CDR3. Fields, in order: D gene, J gene, V gene, clone size, CDR3 DNA, CDR3 protein. D genes are given only for firm matches. Expanded clones get a size class; other rows say once, few or many, or leave the size out.

TRBD1 TRBJ2-1 TRBV4-1 - TGCGCCAGCAGCCAAGATCAGAGACAGGGTCACAATGAGCAGTTCTTC CASSQDQRQGHNEQFF
TRBD1 TRBJ2-7 TRBV18 few TGTGCCAGCTCACCGGGACAGGGGGCCTACGAGCAGTACTTC CASSPGQGAYEQYF
TRBD1 TRBJ1-1 TRBV30 few TGTGCCTGGACCCCAGGGGGGAACACTGAAGCTTTCTTT CAWTPGGNTEAFF
- TRBJ1-2 TRBV7-7 once TGTGCTAGCAGCTACTCAAAGGGGCGGAACTATGGCTACACCTTC CASSYSKGRNYGYTF
- TRBJ2-7 TRBV10-3 few TGTGCCATCAGGGAAGGGGCAAATGAGCAGTACTTC CAIREGANEQYF
TRBD1 TRBJ2-5 TRBV7-9 - TGTGCCAGCAGCTTAGGGACAGGTTACCAAGAGACCCAGTACTTC CASSLGTGYQETQYF
- TRBJ2-7 TRBV27 few TGTGCCAGTGGGCGGGACGGCTTCTACGAGCAGTACTTC CASGRDGFYEQYF
TRBD2 TRBJ2-5 TRBV30 - TGTGCCTGGACCTCTCTAGCGGGGGGGCCGCAGGAGACCCAGTACTTC CAWTSLAGGPQETQYF
- TRBJ2-3 TRBV30 - TGTGCCTGGAGTGTCGATAGGGGGTTAACAGATACGCAGTATTTT CAWSVDRGLTDTQYF
TRBD1 TRBJ2-3 TRBV9 few TGTGCCAGCAGCGTAGAGGGACAGGGGGCGGGGGATACGCAGTATTTT CASSVEGQGAGDTQYF
TRBD1 TRBJ1-5 TRBV7-9 - TGTGCCAGCAGCATTGGGACAGATCAGCCCCAGCATTTT CASSIGTDQPQHF
TRBD1 TRBJ2-1 TRBV18 few TGTGCCAGCTCACCACCGGGACAGGGTTATAATGAGCAGTTCTTC CASSPPGQGYNEQFF
- TRBJ2-2 TRBV2 few TGTGCCAGCAGTCCAGGGTGGACCGGGGAGCTGTTTTTT CASSPGWTGELFF
TRBD2 TRBJ2-3 TRBV7-9 - TGTGCCAGCAGCTTCCAGCGGGGGGTAGTCACAGATACGCAGTATTTT CASSFQRGVVTDTQYF
TRBD1 TRBJ2-1 TRBV30 - TGTGCCTGGAGTCCCCGGACAGGGGCGCAGTTCTTC CAWSPRTGAQFF
- TRBJ1-2 TRBV30 few TGTGCCTGGAATATGAGGGGAGGGTATGGCTACACCTTC CAWNMRGGYGYTF
- TRBJ2-3 TRBV7-6 few TGTGCCAGCAGCTCCCCCGGTCTCCTAGGTGCTAGCACAGATACGCAGTATTTT CASSSPGLLGASTDTQYF
TRBD1 TRBJ2-7 TRBV29-1 few TGCAGCGTGCGGACAGGCTTCGCCCTTTCCTACGAGCAGTACTTC CSVRTGFALSYEQYF
- TRBJ2-1 TRBV30 few TGTGCCTGGAAACCGGGAATCTCCTACAATGAGCAGTTCTTC CAWKPGISYNEQFF
- TRBJ2-6 TRBV30 - TGTGCCTGGAGGCTGGCAGGGGCCAACGTCCTGACTTTC CAWRLAGANVLTF
TRBD1 TRBJ2-7 TRBV30 - TGTGCCTTCCGGGACAGGCCCTACGAGCAGTACTTC CAFRDRPYEQYF
- TRBJ2-5 TRBV30 few TGTGCCTGGAGTGCCGGCGGTCAAGAGACCCAGTACTTC CAWSAGGQETQYF
TRBD1 TRBJ1-1 TRBV30 - TGTGCCTGGAGGGGACAGGGGGCTGGAACTGAAGCTTTCTTT CAWRGQGAGTEAFF
- TRBJ1-2 TRBV5-1 few TGCGCCAGCAGCCAAACAGGGTACTATGGCTACACCTTC CASSQTGYYGYTF
- TRBJ1-1 TRBV25-1 - TGTGCCAGCAGTCAAGGAGCTATGAACACTGAAGCTTTCTTT CASSQGAMNTEAFF
TRBD1 TRBJ1-1 TRBV5-1 few TGCGCCAGCAACCAGGGGGATGAAGCTTTCTTT CASNQGDEAFF
- TRBJ1-5 TRBV2 - TGTGCCAGCAGCGCAGGGAGGGGACAGCCCCAGCATTTT CASSAGRGQPQHF
- TRBJ1-1 TRBV7-9 many TGTGCCAGCAGCTTACAGGTGAACACTGAAGCTTTCTTT CASSLQVNTEAFF
TRBD1 TRBJ1-2 TRBV5-1 few TGCGCCAGCAGCCTAGACAGGGAGGGCTACACCTTC CASSLDREGYTF
- TRBJ2-5 TRBV5-1 - TGCGCCAGCAGCTTTTGGGGCCTCCAAGAGACCCAGTACTTC CASSFWGLQETQYF
TRBD2 TRBJ2-7 TRBV15 - TGTGCCACCAGCTCCCCGCCCCGCGGGAGCTACGAGCAGTACTTC CATSSPPRGSYEQYF
- TRBJ1-1 TRBV7-9 - TGTGCCAGCAGCTTAGTCAGGGGCGCAGGGGACACTGAAGCTTTCTTT CASSLVRGAGDTEAFF
TRBD2 TRBJ2-7 TRBV6-6 few TGTGCCAGCATACTTAGCGGGAGGAACGAGCAGTACTTC CASILSGRNEQYF
- TRBJ1-4 TRBV9 few TGTGCCAGCAGCGTAGGCGGGGTGACTAATGAAAAACTGTTTTTT CASSVGGVTNEKLFF
TRBD1 TRBJ1-1 TRBV30 few TGTGCCTGGAGTGTACTGGGACAGAAAGCTTTCTTT CAWSVLGQKAFF
TRBD2 TRBJ2-5 TRBV4-2 - TGTGCCAGCAGCCAAGGTGGGCGGGGGGGCGGAGGAGAGACCCAGTACTTC CASSQGGRGGGGETQYF
- TRBJ1-5 TRBV19 - TGTGCCAGTAGCGGGAAGCCCCAGCATTTT CASSGKPQHF
TRBD2 TRBJ2-1 TRBV7-9 few TGTGCCAGCAGTCTTTTTAGCGGGGGCTCCTACAATGAGCAGTTCTTC CASSLFSGGSYNEQFF
TRBD2 TRBJ2-2 TRBV9 few TGTGCCAGCAGCGTAGCACTAGCGGGAGGCCCCCTTATAAACGGGGAGCTGTTTTTT CASSVALAGGPLINGELFF
- TRBJ2-7 TRBV15 - TGTGCCACCAGCAGAGATAGATCCTACGAGCAGTACTTC CATSRDRSYEQYF
- TRBJ2-1 TRBV9 - TGTGCCAGCAGCGTAGAACAGAGCTCCTACAATGAGCAGTTCTTC CASSVEQSSYNEQFF